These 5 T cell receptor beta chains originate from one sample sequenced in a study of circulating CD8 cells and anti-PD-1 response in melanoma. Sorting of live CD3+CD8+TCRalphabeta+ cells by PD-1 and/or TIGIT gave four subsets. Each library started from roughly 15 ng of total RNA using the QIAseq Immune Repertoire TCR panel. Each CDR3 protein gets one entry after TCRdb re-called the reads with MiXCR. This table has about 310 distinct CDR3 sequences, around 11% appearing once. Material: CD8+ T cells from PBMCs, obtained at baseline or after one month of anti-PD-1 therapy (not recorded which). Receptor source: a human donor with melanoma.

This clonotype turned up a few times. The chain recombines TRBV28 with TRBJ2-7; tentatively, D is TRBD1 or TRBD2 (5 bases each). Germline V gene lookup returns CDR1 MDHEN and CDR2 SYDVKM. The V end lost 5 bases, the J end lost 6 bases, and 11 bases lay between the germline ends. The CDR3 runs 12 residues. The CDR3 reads CASSPGSSEQYF. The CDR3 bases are TGTGCCAGCAGTCCAGGGAGCAGCGAGCAGTACTTC.

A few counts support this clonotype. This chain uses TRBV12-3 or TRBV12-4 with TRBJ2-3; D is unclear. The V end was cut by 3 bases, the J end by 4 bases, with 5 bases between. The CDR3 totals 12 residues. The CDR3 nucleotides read TGTGCCAGCAGTTTCGGGCCAGATACGCAGTATTTT. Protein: CASSFGPDTQYF.

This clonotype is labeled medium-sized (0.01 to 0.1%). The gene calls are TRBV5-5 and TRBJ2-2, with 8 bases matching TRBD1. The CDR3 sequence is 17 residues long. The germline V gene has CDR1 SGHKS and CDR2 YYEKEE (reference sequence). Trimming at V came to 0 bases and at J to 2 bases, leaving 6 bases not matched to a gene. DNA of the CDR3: TGTGCCAGCAGCTTGGAACGCGGGACAGGCAACACCGGGGAGCTGTTTTTT. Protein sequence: CASSLERGTGNTGELFF. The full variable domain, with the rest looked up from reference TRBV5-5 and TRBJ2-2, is DAGVTQSPTHLIKTRGQQVTLRCSPISGHKSVSWYQQVLGQGPQFIFQYYEKEERGRGNFPDRFSARQFPNYSSELNVNALLLGDSALYLCASSLERGTGNTGELFFGEGSRLTVL.

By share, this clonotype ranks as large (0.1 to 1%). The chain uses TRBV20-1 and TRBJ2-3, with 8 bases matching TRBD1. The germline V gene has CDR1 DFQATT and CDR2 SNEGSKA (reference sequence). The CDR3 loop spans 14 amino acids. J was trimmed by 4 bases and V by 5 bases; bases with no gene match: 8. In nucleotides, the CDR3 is TGCAGTGCTGCGGACAGGGCCGAAGCAGATACGCAGTATTTT. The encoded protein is CSAADRAEADTQYF.

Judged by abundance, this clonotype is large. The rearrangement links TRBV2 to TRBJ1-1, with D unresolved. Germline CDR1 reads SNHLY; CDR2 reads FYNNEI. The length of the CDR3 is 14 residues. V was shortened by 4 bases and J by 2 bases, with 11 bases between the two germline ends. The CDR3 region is CASSVLGGNTEAFF. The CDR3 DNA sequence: TGTGCCAGCAGTGTGTTAGGCGGTAACACTGAAGCTTTCTTT. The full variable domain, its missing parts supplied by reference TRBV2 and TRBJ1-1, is EPEVTQTPSHQVTQMGQEVILRCVPISNHLYFYWYRQILGQKVEFLVSFYNNEISEKSEIFDDQFSVERPDGSNFTLKIRSTKLEDSAMYFCASSVLGGNTEAFFGQGTRLTVV.